Following are 9 T cell receptor beta chains from one sample sequenced in a study of PD-1 blockade in classical Hodgkin lymphoma. The time point was: cycle 4 day 1 (C4D1), after less than 7 weeks of nivolumab. Each of the patients experienced relapse following autologous stem cell transplantation, and their brentuximab vedotin exposure differed. Sequenced by immunoSEQ multiplex PCR; TCRdb stores in-frame clones only, minus some. This sample has more than 90,000 clones, with just under 80% found just once. The sample here was peripheral blood mononuclear cells (PBMCs), taken before the fourth cycle of nivolumab. The source is a human donor with classical Hodgkin lymphoma.

The chain employs TRBV9 and TRBJ2-3; 10 nucleotides agree with TRBD2. The length of the CDR3 is 15 residues. The ends lost 4 bases at V and 6 bases at J; junction bases unmatched: 8. Germline V gene data show CDR1 as SGDLS and CDR2 as YYNGEE. The CDR3 DNA is TGTGCCAGCAGCCCAAGCGGGGGGGCAAGGGATACGCAGTATTTT. Amino acid sequence: CASSPSGGARDTQYF.

The rearrangement uses TRBV6-5 and TRBJ1-2, with 10 bases identical to TRBD1. Trimming cost V 4 bases and J 6 bases; bases outside gene matches: 8. CDR3 length: 15 residues. Per the germline V gene, CDR1 is MNHEY and CDR2 is SVGAGI. The CDR3 coding sequence is TGTGCCAGCAGTTTCACGACAGGGGGCCATGATGGCTACACCTTC. Its translation: CASSFTTGGHDGYTF.

The chain uses TRBV7-2 and TRBJ2-2, with 7 bases identical to TRBD1. The germline CDR1 and CDR2 sequences are SGHTA and FQGNSA. V lost 0 bases and J lost 0; bases outside the gene matches: 13. This CDR3 is built from 20 residues. CDR3 DNA sequence: TGTGCCAGCAGCTTAGCGCGAGGGGGCCGTAGATCCGCGAACACCGGGGAGCTGTTTTTT. Protein sequence: CASSLARGGRRSANTGELFF. The full variable domain, with the rest looked up from reference TRBV7-2 and TRBJ2-2, is GAGVSQSPSNKVTEKGKDVELRCDPISGHTALYWYRQSLGQGLEFLIYFQGNSAPDKSGLPSDRFSAERTGGSVSTLTIQRTQQEDSAVYLCASSLARGGRRSANTGELFFGEGSRLTVL.

This clone has more than one count but fewer than ten. The chain employs TRBV7-9 and TRBJ2-1, with 12 nucleotides matching TRBD2. This CDR3 region has 19 residues. Germline V lookup: CDR1 SEHNR, CDR2 FQNEAQ (reference sequence). V dropped 3 bases and J dropped 4; count of bases not matched to a gene: 13. The CDR3 DNA reads TGTGCCAGCAGCTTCGGACTAGCGGGGTCTTCGGGTATTTACAATGAGCAGTTCTTC. It translates to CASSFGLAGSSGIYNEQFF. Full variable domain (outside the CDR3, taken from reference TRBV7-9 and TRBJ2-1): DTGVSQNPRHKITKRGQNVTFRCDPISEHNRLYWYRQTLGQGPEFLTYFQNEAQLEKSRLLSDRFSAERPKGSFSTLEIQRTEQGDSAMYLCASSFGLAGSSGIYNEQFFGPGTRLTVL.

This clone appeared a few times. The rearrangement joins TRBV5-4 to TRBJ2-2, with D hard to call. Per the germline V gene, CDR1 is SGHNT and CDR2 is YYREEE (reference sequence). This CDR3 region has 12 residues. V was shortened by 4 bases and J by 3 bases, with 4 bases between the two germline ends. The chain's CDR3 is CASSPYTGELFF. The CDR3 DNA follows: TGTGCCAGCAGCCCGTACACCGGGGAGCTGTTTTTT.

The chain recombines TRBV7-2 with TRBJ2-1; 8 positions match TRBD2. With 3 bases clipped from V and 2 bases from J, the junction kept 3 bases outside the gene matches. The CDR3 loop spans 15 amino acids. The germline gives CDR1 SGHTA, CDR2 FQGNSA. CDR3 loop: CASSFSGTTYNEQFF. The CDR3 nucleotides read TGTGCCAGCAGCTTTAGCGGGACCACCTACAATGAGCAGTTCTTC.

CDR3 bases: TGTGCCAGTAGTCCCAGGGACAGCTTCTACACCTTC. Translating gives CASSPRDSFYTF. The rearrangement joins TRBV19 to TRBJ1-2; TRBD1 matches at 7 bases. The CDR3 extends over 12 amino acids. CDR1 and CDR2 from the germline V gene are LNHDA and SQIVND (reference sequence). The junction had 7 bases not matched to a gene; V was cut back by 5 bases and J by 10 bases.

This chain joins TRBV7-3 and TRBJ2-2; TRBD1 matches 7 bases. The CDR3 totals 20 residues. V was pared by 6 bases and J by 1 base, with 20 bases of the junction left unmatched. From germline, CDR1 is SGHTA and CDR2 FQGTGA. DNA of the CDR3: TGTGCCAGCAGGCATTCAGCGATTGGGCCGGGACAGTGGAACACCGGGGAGCTGTTTTTT. Its protein is CASRHSAIGPGQWNTGELFF.

This clone was detected only a few times. The chain uses TRBV28 and TRBJ2-6; no clear D. In germline, CDR1 is MDHEN, CDR2 SYDVKM. V was shortened by 5 bases and J by 2 bases, with 13 bases between the two germline ends. CDR3 length equals 16 residues. The chain's CDR3 is CASSPGEETGANVLTF. CDR3 nucleotides: TGTGCCAGCAGTCCGGGTGAAGAGACTGGGGCCAACGTCCTGACTTTC.